The 26 T cell receptor beta chains presented below share a single source sample, sequenced in a study of vaccination and CD4 T cells after COVID-19. Time point in this sample: late sampling 161 to 241 days after vaccination in three convalescent patients. TCRdb ran MiXCR on the PCR reads and lists one entry per CDR3 protein. This sample carries approximately 40,000 distinct CDR3 sequences, 36% of them seen once, and the ten largest clones take 5.8%. Sequenced here: CD4+ T cells from blood, sampled about 7 months after SARS-CoV-2 vaccination. These receptors came from a human donor who had recovered from COVID-19.

This clonotype was seen a handful of times. V usage is TRBV6-5 and J usage is TRBJ1-5; D gene ambiguous. The germline V gene encodes CDR1 MNHEY and CDR2 SVGAGI. The CDR3 runs to 17 residues. V shed 0 bases and J shed 0 bases, with 12 bases lying between them. In nucleotides, the CDR3 is TGTGCCAGCAGTTACTCCGTGACACTTTATAGCAATCAGCCCCAGCATTTT. The encoded protein is CASSYSVTLYSNQPQHF.

The V and J genes are TRBV19 and TRBJ1-2; tentative D call: TRBD1 (5 bases). This CDR3 is 13 amino acids long. The germline V and J ends were trimmed by 11 bases and 4 bases, with 17 bases remaining between them. The germline CDR1 and CDR2 sequences are LNHDA and SQIVND (reference sequence). In DNA, the CDR3 is TGTGCCCCACACCATGGGGGGATCTATGGCTACACCTTC. Translating gives CAPHHGGIYGYTF.

The chain employs TRBV6-5 and TRBJ1-1; possible D gene TRBD1, 5 bases. V lost 2 bases to trimming and J lost 2 bases, with 12 bases between them. Germline values: CDR1 MNHEY, CDR2 SVGAGI. There are 15 residues in the CDR3. The CDR3 sequence: CASSYGGPPNTEAFF. As DNA, the CDR3 is TGTGCCAGCAGTTACGGGGGTCCCCCTAACACTGAAGCTTTCTTT.

About this clonotype itself: Germline and junction disagree at one end, which may indicate a read error. CDR3 region: CASSGTGNQPQHF. CDR3 coding DNA: TGTGCCAGCAGTGGGACAGGCAACCAGCCCCAGCATTTT. This sequence joins TRBV2 and TRBJ1-5; 7 positions match TRBD1. Germline CDR1 is SNHLY and CDR2 is FYNNEI. This CDR3 has 13 residues.

Only a few counts were recorded for this clonotype. The V call is TRBV27, the J call TRBJ2-7; unclear D gene. The germline V gene has CDR1 MNHEY and CDR2 SMNVEV (reference sequence). V shed 6 bases and J shed 0 bases, with 18 bases lying between them. The CDR3 sequence is 16 residues long. The CDR3 DNA reads TGTGCCAGCAGGTCCATCCTGGGCCCGTACTCCTACGAGCAGTACTTC. Its translation: CASRSILGPYSYEQYF.

This clonotype was counted only a few times. The V call is TRBV6-5, the J call TRBJ1-1; D is ambiguous. This CDR3 has 14 amino acids. Between the trimmed V and J ends, which lost 4 bases and 0 bases, there was a span of 9 bases. CDR1 is MNHEY and CDR2 is SVGAGI in the germline V gene. The CDR3 DNA sequence: TGTGCCAGCAGTTCTGGCAATATGAACACTGAAGCTTTCTTT. Protein product: CASSSGNMNTEAFF.

V gene TRBV29-1 combines with J gene TRBJ2-1; 11 bases are a match to TRBD2. CDR3 length: 14 amino acids. Germline CDR1 SQVTM, CDR2 ANQGSEA. V was pared by 4 bases and J by 6 bases, with 5 bases of the junction left unmatched. Here the CDR3 DNA reads TGCAGCGTTGGTACTAGCGGGAGAGCCAATGAGCAGTTCTTC. Its protein is CSVGTSGRANEQFF.

The chain is built from TRBV20-1 and TRBJ2-1; 8 bases fit TRBD2. Germline values: CDR1 DFQATT, CDR2 SNEGSKA (reference sequence). The CDR3 is 15 residues long. With V trimmed by 2 bases and J by 3 bases, 6 bases remained unmatched. Here the CDR3 reads CSARTGGADYNEQFF. The CDR3 coding sequence is TGCAGTGCTAGAACCGGGGGGGCGGACTACAATGAGCAGTTCTTC.

The genes are TRBV24-1 and TRBJ2-1; a weak D match, TRBD1 (5 bases). The CDR3 sequence is 13 residues long. Germline lookup yields CDR1 KGHDR and CDR2 SFDVKD. The V end lost 3 bases, the J end lost 7 bases, and 9 bases lay between the germline ends. The CDR3 loop reads CATSDKQANEQFF. The CDR3 bases are TGTGCCACCAGTGATAAACAGGCAAATGAGCAGTTCTTC.

For this clonotype: Germline is not matched at one junction end, which may reflect a read error. The rearrangement uses TRBV7-3 and TRBJ2-7; no clear D. Germline V gene sequence: CDR1 SGHTA, CDR2 FQGTGA. The CDR3 sequence is 15 residues long. Here the CDR3 DNA reads TGTGCCAGCAGTTTAAGTGGAAACATCCAGGACGAGCAGTACTTC. Residues: CASSLSGNIQDEQYF.

The chain recombines TRBV15 with TRBJ2-5; D not resolved. V was trimmed by 1 base and J by 3 bases, leaving 3 bases between them. Germline V gives CDR1 LNHNV, CDR2 YYDKDF (reference sequence). The length of the CDR3 is 12 residues. The CDR3 coding sequence is TGTGCCACCAGCAGAGGCAAAGAGACCCAGTACTTC. This translates into CATSRGKETQYF.

This chain connects TRBV2 to TRBJ2-3, with D unresolved. The germline CDR1 and CDR2 sequences are SNHLY and FYNNEI. The CDR3 consists of 15 residues. V was shortened by 2 bases and J by 2 bases, with 11 bases between the two germline ends. DNA of the CDR3: TGTGCCAGCAGTGAAAATTTAGCTCTCACAGATACGCAGTATTTT. Its translation: CASSENLALTDTQYF.

This clonotype has just a few counts. The chain carries TRBV19 and TRBJ1-5; no clear D gene. The V gene lost 6 bases and the J gene lost 2 bases, with 11 bases spanning the gap. CDR1 is LNHDA and CDR2 is SQIVND in the germline V gene (reference sequence). The CDR3 totals 14 residues. DNA for the CDR3: TGTGCCAGTAGAGAGGGATCTGGCAATCAGCCCCAGCATTTT. This sequence encodes CASREGSGNQPQHF.

This clonotype was counted a few times. The rearrangement joins TRBV19 to TRBJ1-5; D remains ambiguous. V dropped 3 bases and J dropped 0 bases, with 6 bases sitting between them. The CDR3 has 14 amino acids. Germline V gene lookup returns CDR1 LNHDA and CDR2 SQIVND (reference sequence). The CDR3 nucleotides read TGTGCCAGTAGTATGTCCTTTAGCAATCAGCCCCAGCATTTT. It encodes CASSMSFSNQPQHF.

The J gene is TRBJ2-1, the V gene TRBV6-2 or TRBV6-3, with a weak D call TRBD2 (7 bases). CDR3 length: 14 residues. The V end was cut by 5 bases, the J end by 4 bases, with 12 bases between. Germline CDR1 MNHEY, CDR2 SVGEGT. The CDR3 loop is CASSERGGYNEQFF. The CDR3 region has the DNA TGTGCCAGCAGTGAAAGGGGGGGATACAATGAGCAGTTCTTC.

This clonotype was detected only a few times. The chain recombines TRBV6-1 with TRBJ2-3, with D unclear. The CDR3 consists of 14 residues. CDR1 and CDR2 (germline): MNHNS, SASEGT. The V end was cut by 6 bases, the J end by 7 bases, with 17 bases between. The CDR3 bases are TGTGCCAGCAGCCGTCCCGATTTAGCCTATACGCAGTATTTT. This translates into CASSRPDLAYTQYF.

Note on this clonotype: This may be a read error, as it is one base from a much larger clone. In DNA, the CDR3 is TGTGCCAGCAGTGAACAAGGGGACAGGGTTGAGGCCCAGTACTTC. It specifies CASSEQGDRVEAQYF. This chain uses TRBV6-1 with TRBJ2-5; 9 positions agree with TRBD1. Germline V gene lookup returns CDR1 MNHNS and CDR2 SASEGT. The CDR3 has 15 amino acids. J was trimmed by 9 bases and V by 2 bases; bases with no gene match: 10.

The genes are TRBV20-1 and TRBJ1-1; D unclear. Trimming removed 6 bases from V and 1 base from J, with 6 bases in between. This CDR3 has 11 residues. Germline CDR1 DFQATT, CDR2 SNEGSKA (reference sequence). The CDR3 DNA follows: TGCAGTGCCTACAGGAACACTGAAGCTTTCTTT. Translation gives CSAYRNTEAFF.

This clonotype appeared a few times. This chain uses TRBV6-1 with TRBJ1-2; 7 bases are a match to TRBD1. This CDR3 is 13 amino acids long. J was trimmed by 8 bases and V by 7 bases; bases with no gene match: 10. Per germline, CDR1 MNHNS and CDR2 SASEGT. The chain's CDR3 is CASTLGTEIGYTF. Here the CDR3 DNA reads TGTGCCAGCACCCTCGGGACAGAGATCGGCTACACCTTC.

The table lists this clonotype with a few counts. The chain couples TRBV5-6 to TRBJ2-5; D is ambiguous. Trimming removed 2 bases from V and 2 bases from J, with 10 bases in between. The germline V gene has CDR1 SGHDT and CDR2 YYEEEE. This CDR3 region has 14 residues. CDR3 bases: TGTGCCAGCAGCTTAGTAGGAGCTCAAGAGACCCAGTACTTC. Amino acids: CASSLVGAQETQYF. Using reference TRBV5-6 and TRBJ2-5 for the parts outside the CDR3, the full variable domain is DAGVTQSPTHLIKTRGQQVTLRCSPKSGHDTVSWYQQALGQGPQFIFQYYEEEERQRGNFPDRFSGHQFPNYSSELNVNALLLGDSALYLCASSLVGAQETQYFGPGTRLLVL.

This clonotype was detected only a few times. The rearrangement joins TRBV7-3 to TRBJ2-3, with D tentatively TRBD2 (5 bases). V dropped 5 bases and J dropped 1 base, with 13 bases sitting between them. Germline-derived CDR1 and CDR2 are SGHTA and FQGTGA. This CDR3 has 15 residues. The DNA for the CDR3 is TGTGCCAGCAGCCCGTCCGGGATCCGCACAGATACGCAGTATTTT. This codes for CASSPSGIRTDTQYF.

This clonotype was seen a few times. The chain joins TRBV5-8 to TRBJ2-7, with 11 nucleotides matching TRBD1. Trimming took 2 bases from V and 1 from J; bases not matched to a gene: 8. Germline V gene sequence: CDR1 SGHTS, CDR2 YDEGEE. The CDR3 is 17 amino acids. CDR3 amino acids: CASSFMRWDRGSYEQYF. The CDR3 nucleotides are TGTGCCAGCAGCTTTATGAGGTGGGACAGGGGGTCCTACGAGCAGTACTTC. The full variable domain, its missing parts supplied by reference TRBV5-8 and TRBJ2-7, is EAGVTQSPTHLIKTRGQQATLRCSPISGHTSVYWYQQALGLGLQFLLWYDEGEERNRGNFPPRFSGRQFPNYSSELNVNALELEDSALYLCASSFMRWDRGSYEQYFGPGTRLTVT.

In this sample, this clonotype turned up a few times. This chain links TRBV6-1 with TRBJ2-5, with 8 bases aligning to TRBD1. The germline gives CDR1 MNHNS, CDR2 SASEGT. The CDR3 is made up of 15 amino acids. J gave up 5 bases and V 6 bases, and 11 bases lay outside the gene matches. The CDR3 DNA follows: TGTGCCAGCAGCGAACTTACAGGGGGTTGGGAGACCCAGTACTTC. Encoded protein: CASSELTGGWETQYF.

V and J are TRBV28 and TRBJ2-5; 12 bases are a match to TRBD1. The trim removed 6 bases at V and 3 bases at J, leaving 5 bases unmatched. The CDR3 consists of 15 residues. The germline gives CDR1 MDHEN, CDR2 SYDVKM. The CDR3 is CASRGGQGAEETQYF. CDR3 DNA: TGTGCCAGCAGGGGGGGACAGGGGGCAGAAGAGACCCAGTACTTC.

The chain joins TRBV19 to TRBJ1-1; D is perhaps TRBD1 (5 bases). V was cut by 1 base and J by 0 bases, with 6 bases left in between. This CDR3 has 14 residues. Germline V lookup: CDR1 LNHDA, CDR2 SQIVND (reference sequence). DNA of the CDR3: TGTGCCAGTAGTATAGGACAGATGAACACTGAAGCTTTCTTT. It translates to CASSIGQMNTEAFF.

The chain joins TRBV25-1 to TRBJ2-5; 14 nucleotides align to TRBD2. The CDR3 has 17 amino acids. Trimming cost V 6 bases and J 4 bases; bases outside gene matches: 10. The V gene's germline CDR1 is MGHDK and CDR2 SYGVNS. CDR3 region: CASSQVTGLAGGETQYF. The CDR3 DNA sequence: TGTGCCAGCAGCCAGGTGACTGGACTAGCGGGAGGAGAGACCCAGTACTTC. Full variable domain (missing parts from reference TRBV25-1 and TRBJ2-5): EADIYQTPRYLVIGTGKKITLECSQTMGHDKMYWYQQDPGMELHLIHYSYGVNSTEKGDLSSESTVSRIRTEHFPLTLESARPSHTSQYLCASSQVTGLAGGETQYFGPGTRLLVL.